These 9 T cell receptor beta chains share one sample of origin, sequenced in a study of blood T cells in healthy people across ages. A second about 7 to 11 cycle PCR used barcoded and J-beta primers. TCRdb analysed the 5' RACE reads with MiXCR anew, one entry per CDR3 protein. This sample has approximately 960,000 distinct CDR3 sequences, with 25% to 30% found just once. The same data also contributed to another study, on T cells of mothers and their children.

Sequencing was done on a sample of blood. All receptors derive from a woman between 35 and 50 years old in good health.

This clonotype has a count of ten or more. This chain joins TRBV24-1 and TRBJ2-1, with D possibly TRBD1 on 7 matching bases. V shed 1 base and J shed 7 bases, with 16 bases lying between them. Germline V gene data show CDR1 as KGHDR and CDR2 as SFDVKD. The CDR3 sequence is 16 residues long. The CDR3 region has the DNA TGTGCCACCAGTGATTTTAGGCAGGGGGGTCGAAATGAGCAGTTCTTC. It translates to CATSDFRQGGRNEQFF.

The gene calls are TRBV7-8 and TRBJ1-1, with TRBD1 as a possible D gene (5 bases). Germline loops: CDR1 SGHVS, CDR2 FQNEAQ. With 1 base removed from V and 4 bases from J, the gap between germline ends came to 13 bases. The CDR3 is made up of 15 amino acids. CDR3 sequence (DNA): TGTGCCAGCAGCTTAGGGCAGGGCCTGAGCACTGAAGCTTTCTTT. Translation: CASSLGQGLSTEAFF. The complete variable domain, with remaining parts taken from reference TRBV7-8 and TRBJ1-1, reads GAGVSQSPRYKVAKRGQDVALRCDPISGHVSLFWYQQALGQGPEFLTYFQNEAQLDKSGLPSDRFFAERPEGSVSTLKIQRTQQEDSAVYLCASSLGQGLSTEAFFGQGTRLTVV.

This clonotype was detected ten times or more. The rearrangement uses TRBV6-5 and TRBJ1-4; 7 nucleotides line up with TRBD1. This CDR3 contains 15 residues. Germline values: CDR1 MNHEY, CDR2 SVGAGI. V was pared by 5 bases and J by 3 bases, with 6 bases of the junction left unmatched. The CDR3 nucleotides read TGTGCCAGCAGTCCCCGGGGGACAGCTAATGAAAAACTGTTTTTT. It is translated as CASSPRGTANEKLFF.

This clonotype was seen ten or more times. The CDR3 here is CASSFPHREEQYF. Written as DNA, the CDR3 is TGTGCCAGCAGTTTCCCCCACAGGGAGGAGCAGTACTTC. This sequence joins TRBV28 and TRBJ2-7; a possible D gene is TRBD1 (6 bases). Germline V gives CDR1 MDHEN, CDR2 SYDVKM. The CDR3 extends over 13 amino acids. Trimming cost V 3 bases and J 7 bases, with 13 bases left between them.

This clonotype has just a few counts. This chain joins TRBV28 and TRBJ2-5; 9 positions agree with TRBD2. CDR3 length: 14 residues. Looked up from germline, CDR1 is MDHEN and CDR2 is SYDVKM. V gave up 3 bases and J gave up 3 bases; unmatched junction bases: 2. CDR3 DNA: TGTGCCAGCAGTTTCTTAGCGGGGGAAGAGACCCAGTACTTC. Protein product: CASSFLAGEETQYF.

This clonotype was seen ten or more times. The chain is built from TRBV29-1 and TRBJ2-5, with a weak D call TRBD1 (5 bases). Trimming took off 5 bases at V and 0 bases at J, with 13 bases between the two ends. CDR3 length equals 14 residues. Germline CDR1 reads SQVTM; CDR2 reads ANQGSEA. CDR3 residues: CSVSGRVYQETQYF. The CDR3 DNA follows: TGCAGCGTTTCTGGCAGGGTGTACCAAGAGACCCAGTACTTC.

This clonotype was detected ten times or more. The rearrangement joins TRBV28 to TRBJ2-3; D uncertain. V lost 2 bases, J lost 6 bases, and 6 bases lay in between. CDR1 and CDR2 (germline): MDHEN, SYDVKM. The CDR3 has 12 residues. CDR3 region: CASSLLSDTQYF. The CDR3, as DNA: TGTGCCAGCAGTTTACTGAGCGATACGCAGTATTTT.

CDR3 nucleotides: TGTGCCAGCAGCCAACAACTGGTTGGGGAGCAGTACTTC. Protein sequence: CASSQQLVGEQYF. The V and J genes are TRBV3-1 and TRBJ2-5, with D maybe TRBD2 (5 bases). The V and J ends lost 2 bases and 11 bases respectively, with 15 bases between them. The germline V gene encodes CDR1 LGHDT and CDR2 YNNKEL (reference sequence). The CDR3 covers 13 residues.

The sample holds a few counts of this clonotype. The chain couples TRBV30 to TRBJ1-2; D perhaps matches TRBD1 (5 bases). The CDR3 spans 13 residues. From germline, CDR1 is GTSNPN and CDR2 SVGIG (reference sequence). V was trimmed by 0 bases and J by 4 bases, leaving 9 bases between them. In DNA, the CDR3 is TGTGCCTGGAGTGTGGGACGGCCCTATGGCTACACCTTC. Protein product: CAWSVGRPYGYTF.